This T cell receptor (delta chain) was identified in a study of TRDV2 sequences in healthy donors (dated by TCRdb to 2020 to 2022). Study-level background: Under 25 single-cell-derived gamma9delta2 T cell clones spanning the full range of antitumor activity were TCR-sequenced and traced within the bulk repertoire.

From the cysteine up to the phenylalanine, the CDR3 has a length of 16 residues. The DNA shown is the 48-base CDR3, in frame from base 1. According to the germline V gene, CDR1 reads GEAIGNYY and CDR2 reads EKD. Trimmed from V: 2 bases; trimmed from J: 0 bases; junction bases lacking a gene match: 7. This clone was picked up a small number of times. Its antigen target is currently unknown. Base qualities are not recorded, but no much larger clone differs from it by a single base. Study-level results and caveats: Although the observed TCRdelta repertoires were highly focused, the frequency of a clonotype did not correlate with the antitumor functional potential of the respective clone. The TCRdelta clonotypes of several highly reactive clones appeared rare, since those clonotypes could not be detected in the bulk sequencing data from the donors of those clones.

To follow how often functionally characterized gamma9delta2 T cell clones showed up, the researchers ran bulk sequencing on complete TCR delta chain (Vdelta2) repertoires. The Dutch blood bank supplied purchased peripheral blood from anonymous healthy donors. All of the gamma9delta2 T cells analyzed in the study came from the peripheral blood of healthy donors. The library came from PCR. Sequencing took place on an Illumina MiSeq. Regarding the original processing steps: In reporting clonotype frequencies of the TRDV repertoire, clonotypes with just one read were left out. TCRdb recomputed clones from the public reads with CATT; identical DNA rows were then combined. TCRdb's processing, not the authors', yielded these V and J calls. For this sample there are more than 2,000 delta-chain clones; roughly three fifths appear just once. Approximately 14% of the sample goes to the ten largest clones.

The receptor comes from a human donor in good health. Recombination connected TRDV2 to TRDJ1; 8 bases in the middle match TRDD3. The sequenced sample was Vd2+ gamma-delta T cells from blood. The cell subset or site label, read with the paper, signifies: TCR Vdelta2-expressing (gamma9delta2) T cells. The sequenced DNA is TGTGCCTGTGACAGCCTGGGGGAAATGTACACCGATAAACTCATCTTT. This is translated as CACDSLGEMYTDKLIF.